One sample yielded the 24 T cell receptor beta chains listed below, sequenced in a study of blood T cell repertoires in COVID-19 (dated by TCRdb to between 2020 and 2021). Receptor amplification or capture employed the immunoSEQ multiplex PCR assay. In its TCRdb copy, this immuneACCESS table keeps in-frame sequences only and misses some clones. Where compared with another copy, unresolved V genes explain less than half of these, and the others have no known cause. The sample contains 50,000 or so clones, 83% of them found a single time. The ten largest account for over 15% of the sample. Sequencing was performed on peripheral blood. The receptors were gathered from a man aged 35-49 years with acute or convalescent COVID-19.

The chain carries TRBV6-5 and TRBJ2-1; D not certain. This CDR3 has 14 amino acids. From germline, CDR1 is MNHEY and CDR2 SVGAGI. V lost 7 bases, J lost 6 bases, and 16 bases lay in between. The CDR3 DNA sequence: TGTGCCAGCATCGGATTTCCTTCAGGCAATGAGCAGTTCTTC. Its translation is CASIGFPSGNEQFF.

This clone showed up just once. This chain joins TRBV5-1 and TRBJ2-1, with 9 bases identical to TRBD1. Germline CDR1 and CDR2: SGHRS and YFSETQ. This CDR3 is 15 amino acids long. V was clipped by 2 bases and J by 4 bases; unmatched bases: 4. CDR3 sequence (DNA): TGCGCCAGCAGCTTCGGGACAGGGAGTTACAATGAGCAGTTCTTC. Its translation is CASSFGTGSYNEQFF.

V and J are TRBV30 and TRBJ2-7, with no clear D. This CDR3 contains 11 residues. The V gene's germline CDR1 is GTSNPN and CDR2 SVGIG (reference sequence). Trimming removed 2 bases from V and 12 bases from J, with 14 bases in between. This chain's CDR3 is CAWSTIQPPYF. The CDR3 DNA sequence: TGTGCCTGGAGTACGATACAACCTCCGTACTTC.

This clone appeared a single time. This rearrangement joins TRBV12-5 to TRBJ1-5, with 9 bases that match TRBD1. There are 15 residues in the CDR3. V was pared by 4 bases and J by 6 bases, with 7 bases of the junction left unmatched. The germline V gene has CDR1 LGHNT and CDR2 FRNRAP. The CDR3 here is CASGSGQGGGQPQHF. The CDR3 DNA follows: TGTGCTAGTGGTTCGGGACAGGGAGGAGGTCAGCCCCAGCATTTT.

This clone appeared once. The chain has TRBV3-1 (or the pseudogene TRBV3-2) and TRBJ1-2, with 11 bases matching TRBD1. The CDR3 totals 16 residues. Per the germline V gene, CDR1 is LGHDT and CDR2 is YNNKEL (reference sequence). The V gene end was trimmed by 3 bases and the J gene end by 6 bases; junction bases not matched to a gene: 9. CDR3 sequence reads: CASSQTKGQGGDGYTF. CDR3 coding DNA: TGTGCCAGCAGCCAGACAAAGGGACAGGGGGGCGATGGCTACACCTTC.

V gene TRBV30 combines with J gene TRBJ1-2, with TRBD1 matching 7 bases. CDR3 length: 15 amino acids. CDR1 and CDR2 from the germline V gene are GTSNPN and SVGIG (reference sequence). J lost 6 bases, V lost 1 base, and 11 bases had no gene match. DNA of the CDR3: TGTGCCTGGAGTGCCACAGGGGCGCGTAGGGATGGCTACACCTTC. The encoded protein is CAWSATGARRDGYTF.

The rearrangement links TRBV11-2 to TRBJ2-3, with 9 bases that match TRBD2. This CDR3 is 15 amino acids long. Germline-derived CDR1 and CDR2 are SGHAT and FQNNGV. The V gene end was trimmed by 5 bases and the J gene end by 6 bases; junction bases not matched to a gene: 9. The CDR3 sequence is CASSNSMSGGDTQYF. The CDR3 DNA reads TGTGCCAGCAGCAATTCTATGAGCGGGGGGGATACGCAGTATTTT.

The chain couples TRBV6-2 or TRBV6-3 to TRBJ1-5, with D uncertain. Germline values: CDR1 MNHEY, CDR2 SVGEGT. The CDR3 spans 14 residues. The ends were cut back, 4 bases at V and 0 bases at J, with 7 bases in the middle. The CDR3 loop reads CASSWAVSNQPQHF. For the CDR3, the DNA is TGTGCCAGCAGTTGGGCCGTTAGCAATCAGCCCCAGCATTTT.

The V call is TRBV7-2, the J call TRBJ2-1; D perhaps matches TRBD1 (6 bases). This CDR3 region has 16 residues. With 5 bases removed from V and 7 bases from J, the gap between germline ends came to 21 bases. From germline, CDR1 is SGHTA and CDR2 FQGNSA. DNA for the CDR3: TGTGCCAGCAGCCCCTCCCCCCGGACAGTGGGGAATGAGCAGTTCTTC. Protein product: CASSPSPRTVGNEQFF.

This clone was picked up one time. The J gene is TRBJ1-5, the V gene TRBV7-2; TRBD1 might be the D (5 bases). V dropped 1 base and J dropped 7 bases, with 11 bases sitting between them. The CDR3 sequence is 14 residues long. Per germline, CDR1 SGHTA and CDR2 FQGNSA. For the CDR3, the DNA is TGTGCCAGCAGCTTAGGGGGGGTATTACAGCCCCAGCATTTT. It specifies CASSLGGVLQPQHF.

This clone was found once. The chain combines TRBV19 with TRBJ1-2, with TRBD1 matching 11 bases. The CDR3 runs 14 residues. The J segment lost 8 bases and the V segment lost 5 bases, leaving 7 bases of the junction unmatched. Germline CDR1 LNHDA, CDR2 SQIVND (reference sequence). CDR3 DNA: TGTGCCAGTAGTGTCGGACAGGGGGCTGCGGGCTACACCTTC. It encodes CASSVGQGAAGYTF.

V gene TRBV19 combines with J gene TRBJ2-5, with 12 bases matching TRBD2. Per germline, CDR1 LNHDA and CDR2 SQIVND (reference sequence). CDR3 size: 15 residues. V shed 5 bases and J 4 bases; nucleotides not matched to a gene: 5. CDR3: CASSALAGGSETQYF. The DNA of the CDR3 is TGTGCCAGTAGTGCACTAGCGGGGGGTTCAGAGACCCAGTACTTC.

The CDR3 coding sequence is TGTGCCAGCTCACCACCAGGGAGGAGCAATCAGCCCCAGCATTTT. Amino acid sequence: CASSPPGRSNQPQHF. The chain joins TRBV18 to TRBJ1-5, with unresolved D. The CDR3 is 15 amino acids. The V end was cut by 0 bases, the J end by 1 base, with 7 bases between. The germline V gene has CDR1 KGHSH and CDR2 LQKENI.

This chain joins TRBV5-1 and TRBJ2-7; possibly TRBD1 for D (5 bases). The V end lost 2 bases, the J end lost 5 bases, and 11 bases lay between the germline ends. The CDR3 is 13 residues long. The germline CDR1 and CDR2 sequences are SGHRS and YFSETQ. The CDR3 sequence: CASSFAGRDEQYF. The DNA of the CDR3 is TGCGCCAGCAGCTTTGCAGGGCGCGACGAGCAGTACTTC.

The count of this clone is one. The chain carries TRBV7-8 and TRBJ1-1; 7 nucleotides align to TRBD1. Germline CDR1 and CDR2: SGHVS and FQNEAQ. V dropped 5 bases and J dropped 11; count of bases not matched to a gene: 14. The CDR3 is made up of 14 amino acids. The CDR3 reads CASSPRGQVHLAFF. The CDR3 DNA is TGTGCCAGCAGCCCCAGAGGACAGGTTCATTTGGCTTTCTTT.

J is TRBJ2-5 and V is TRBV24-1, with 7 bases lining up with TRBD1. This CDR3 has 20 residues. V gave up 2 bases and J gave up 1 base; unmatched junction bases: 18. Per germline, CDR1 KGHDR and CDR2 SFDVKD. The CDR3 nucleotides read TGTGCCACCAGTGATTCGACTTCCGGGACAGCATCTAGTTTCCAAGAGACCCAGTACTTC. Protein: CATSDSTSGTASSFQETQYF.

The chain combines TRBV29-1 with TRBJ2-1; 7 bases match TRBD1. This CDR3 has 11 amino acids. Germline trimming cut 6 bases from V and 7 bases from J; bases unmatched to any gene: 3. CDR1 and CDR2 from the germline V gene are SQVTM and ANQGSEA. As DNA, the CDR3 is TGCAGCGTGATGGGACAGAATGAGCAGTTCTTC. This sequence encodes CSVMGQNEQFF.

The sample holds one count of this clone. This chain connects TRBV2 to TRBJ2-3; D possibly corresponds to TRBD2 (6 bases). This CDR3 is 18 amino acids long. V was cut by 0 bases and J by 5 bases, with 21 bases left in between. Germline CDR1 SNHLY, CDR2 FYNNEI. The CDR3: CASSEAPSSGVDRDTQYF. Written as DNA, the CDR3 is TGTGCCAGCAGTGAAGCACCGTCGTCGGGGGTTGATCGAGATACGCAGTATTTT.

In this sample, this clone turned up once. The germline gene is not matched at one end of the junction; a read error may be the cause. V is TRBV6-1 and J is TRBJ1-6, with 11 nucleotides matching TRBD1. The V gene's germline CDR1 is MNHNS and CDR2 SASEGT. The length of the CDR3 is 13 residues. CDR3 amino acids: CASSEDTGTGGIF. In nucleotides, the CDR3 is TGTGCCAGCAGTGAAGACACCGGGACAGGGGGGATCTTT.

The chain links TRBV2 to TRBJ1-2; maybe TRBD1 (5 bases). The CDR3 sequence is 13 residues long. Per the germline V gene, CDR1 is SNHLY and CDR2 is FYNNEI. With 4 bases removed from V and 4 bases from J, the gap between germline ends came to 10 bases. The DNA of the CDR3 is TGTGCCAGCAGTGTAGGGCAGGGCTATGGCTACACCTTC. Its protein product is CASSVGQGYGYTF.

The V and J genes are TRBV30 and TRBJ2-3, with 8 positions matching TRBD2. Trimming removed 4 bases from V and 2 bases from J; junction bases left unmatched: 35. The germline V gene has CDR1 GTSNPN and CDR2 SVGIG (reference sequence). CDR3 length equals 24 residues. CDR3 residues: CAWIPLRGRAGGFASRPHTDTQYF. CDR3 in DNA: TGTGCCTGGATCCCACTAAGGGGACGTGCGGGAGGCTTTGCGAGTCGCCCCCACACAGATACGCAGTATTTT.

This chain joins TRBV9 and TRBJ2-3; no clear D. This CDR3 spans 14 amino acids. CDR1 is SGDLS, CDR2 YYNGEE, per germline. V dropped 4 bases and J dropped 0 bases, with 9 bases sitting between them. The CDR3 DNA sequence: TGTGCCAGCAGCTTGCAGTTAAGCACAGATACGCAGTATTTT. This sequence encodes CASSLQLSTDTQYF.

The rearrangement uses TRBV23-1 and TRBJ2-5, with a tentative D call TRBD2 (6 bases). TRBV23-1 is known as an ORF, though its function is uncertain. V was pared by 0 bases and J by 5 bases, with 19 bases between. There are 17 residues in the CDR3. In DNA form, the CDR3 reads TGCGCCAGCAGTCAATCCTGTCCAGGGAGGATTTCGGAGACCCAGTACTTC. It specifies CASSQSCPGRISETQYF.

This clone was counted between two and nine times. This chain uses TRBV5-5 with TRBJ1-3; TRBD1 aligns across 8 bases. Germline V CDR1 and CDR2: SGHKS, YYEKEE (reference sequence). Trimming took 4 bases from V and 6 from J; bases not matched to a gene: 12. The CDR3 covers 16 residues. CDR3 in amino acids: CASSLAGTGLANTIYF. CDR3 DNA sequence: TGTGCCAGCAGCCTAGCCGGGACAGGTCTGGCAAACACCATATATTTT.